This T cell receptor (beta chain) was sequenced for a study of blood T cell repertoires in COVID-19. Study in general: Italy, Spain and the United States were the sources of the convalescent and acute COVID-19 samples. The cDNA or gDNA used as material had been derived from T cells, B-cell-depleted T cells, or PBMCs.

The CDR3 sequence is 15 residues long. Losses at the gene ends were 2 bases for V and 2 bases for J; bases not matched to a gene: 3. In germline, CDR1 is SGHTA, CDR2 FQGNSA. Sequencing used immunoSEQ multiplex PCR; TCRdb keeps in-frame clones, though not all of them. The sample shows about 350,000 clones, about nine tenths of them seen only once. The sequence was collected from a woman aged 25 to 45 who had been exposed to COVID-19. The specimen was PBMCs or T cells enriched from blood (not recorded which). The chain recombines TRBV7-2 with TRBJ2-5, with TRBD2 matching 9 bases. The DNA for the CDR3 is TGTGCCAGCAGCTTATCAGCGGGAGGACAAGAGACCCAGTACTTC. It codes for CASSLSAGGQETQYF.